This record concerns one T cell receptor (beta chain) sequence. This clonotype appeared many times. Its cognate antigen has yet to be identified. Base-call qualities are not available, and no considerably larger clone is one nucleotide away. These data belong to a study of T-cell memory formation after mild COVID-19 (dated by TCRdb to the early 2020s). Turning to the overall study: TCR sequence clusters from the two donors were found to be largely donor specific. T-cell clones expanding and contracting after mild COVID-19 in a couple of donors were tracked by longitudinal TCRalpha and TCRbeta repertoire sequencing. Two young, previously healthy adult volunteers made up the cohort, one male and one female.

Overall results and qualifications from the work: Contracting CD4+ clones appeared mostly in the CM and EM memory subsets, whereas CD8+ clones were enriched in EMRA. The study covered only a couple of mild cases, and larger cohorts including severe cases with pre-infection samples were considered necessary. Clones contracting from day 15 to 85 had balanced CD4/CD8 phenotypes, while a second wave expanding from day 15 to 37 was biased towards CD4+. Some responding clones were detected in pre-infection memory, which suggested that pre-existing cross-reactive memory T cells had joined the SARS-CoV-2 response. The second-wave clones that peaked on day 37 were not confirmed to be SARS-CoV-2 specific.

The sequencer listed for this sample is Illumina NovaSeq 6000. Using 5'RACE with constant-segment primers, TCRalpha and TCRbeta cDNA libraries were constructed, with sample barcodes and unique molecular identifiers added in the process. RNA was extracted from every sample with Trizol reagent. Library amplification was performed in two PCR steps, and a second sample barcode and Illumina TruSeq adapters were introduced in the second step. Libraries were sequenced on an Illumina NovaSeq with 2 x 150 bp paired-end reads. Per the source publication's procedure: Reads were demultiplexed and collapsed into UMI-guided consensus sequences with migec v1.2.7. With mixcr v2.1.11, UMI consensuses were aligned to TRA and TRB V and J templates and assembled into clonotypes. Expanded or contracted clonotypes were those called significant by both edgeR and NoisET, with noise models trained on biological replicates. For edgeR calls, the cutoffs were a false discovery rate-adjusted p below 0.01 and a log2 fold-change threshold of 1. As an exploratory analysis of dynamics, PCA with hierarchical clustering was applied to max-normalized trajectories of the 1000 most abundant clonotypes. Separately sequenced CD4+ and CD8+ repertoires were used to assign the CD4 or CD8 phenotype of responding clones. Starting from the raw public reads, TCRdb applied fastp trimming at Q25, assembled clones with MiXCR and retained in-frame beta chains. Every CDR3 protein is listed once, alongside the most common genes and DNA of its rows. The V and J calls and clone size are TCRdb's, not the authors'. A total of 560,000 or so distinct CDR3 sequences appear in this sample, approximately 15% of them only once. Around 7.8% of the sample is taken by the ten largest.

Ficoll-Paque density gradient centrifugation was used to isolate PBMCs. The CDR3 measures 16 amino acids from cysteine to phenylalanine. This entry keeps only the CDR3 DNA: 48 bases, framed from base 1. At the junction V is shortened by 2 bases and J by 2 bases; bases outside the gene matches: 5. CDR1 and CDR2, per the germline V gene (reference sequence), are DFQATT and SNEGSKA. This TCR derives from an adult woman who had mild COVID-19 (a few samples of this study predate the infection). The sample titles of this study are shuffled in the database, so cell type and time point are left out; the donor was told from shared clones. The sequencing input was PBMCs or a T cell subset sorted from them (not recorded which). Recombination connected TRBV20-1 to TRBJ2-7; 14 central nucleotides agree with TRBD2. The nucleotide sequence reads as follows: TGCAGTGCTAGAACGGGACTAGCGGGAGCCCCCTACGAGCAGTACTTC. Its coded protein is CSARTGLAGAPYEQYF.